The 30 T cell receptor beta chains below come from one sample, sequenced in a study of shared clonotypes between healthy human individuals (dated by TCRdb to the early 2020s). Receptors were amplified or captured by the immunoSEQ multiplex PCR assay. TCRdb stores this immuneACCESS table with in-frame sequences only. Part of the clones is absent; in the studies checked, under half of the shortfall reflects unresolved V genes, and no reason is known for the rest. This sample is represented by roughly 170,000 clones; around 63% of them were singletons. The ten largest clones add up to more than 9% of the sample. The sample consisted of memory CD4+ T cells sorted from blood. In the paper's terms, the cell subset or site label means: CD45RA-negative fraction. The receptors originated from a man younger than 45 in good health.

This chain connects TRBV19 to TRBJ2-6, with 9 positions matching TRBD1. Germline V lookup: CDR1 LNHDA, CDR2 SQIVND (reference sequence). V shed 8 bases, J shed 0 bases, and the junction held 5 bases outside the gene matches. This CDR3 region has 16 residues. The CDR3 coding sequence is TGTGCCAGTGGGACAGGGTCAAGCTCTGGGGCCAACGTCCTGACTTTC. Protein product: CASGTGSSSGANVLTF.

The chain recombines TRBV7-2 with TRBJ2-7; tentatively, D is TRBD1 (6 bases). V lost 5 bases, J lost 1 base, and 9 bases lay in between. Per germline, CDR1 SGHTA and CDR2 FQGNSA. CDR3 length: 13 amino acids. In nucleotides, the CDR3 is TGTGCCAGCAGCACTCAGGGGTCCTACGAGCAGTACTTC. It specifies CASSTQGSYEQYF.

CDR3: CASTTTGLGLNEQFF. The CDR3 DNA follows: TGTGCCAGCACCACTACAGGACTAGGACTGAATGAGCAGTTCTTC. J is TRBJ2-1 and V is TRBV25-1; 7 bases are a match to TRBD2. V shed 7 bases and J 7 bases; nucleotides not matched to a gene: 13. The CDR3 extends over 15 amino acids. Germline CDR1 and CDR2: MGHDK and SYGVNS.

The DNA of the CDR3 is TGCGCCAGCAGCCACCCAGACAGTACTGGCTACACCTTC. Residues: CASSHPDSTGYTF. The chain links TRBV4-1 to TRBJ1-2; D is possibly TRBD1 (5 bases). The length of the CDR3 is 13 residues. Trimming stripped 3 bases from V and 7 bases from J, with 12 bases between. The germline V gene encodes CDR1 MGHRA and CDR2 YSYEKL.

The chain joins TRBV29-1 to TRBJ2-1; perhaps TRBD1 as D (6 bases). V was cut by 7 bases and J by 8 bases, with 27 bases left in between. The CDR3 has 16 amino acids. Germline V gene lookup returns CDR1 SQVTM and CDR2 ANQGSEA. The CDR3 loop is CSASNYLDSHPDEQFF. CDR3 DNA: TGCAGCGCCTCAAACTACTTGGACAGTCATCCGGATGAGCAGTTCTTC.

This chain links TRBV28 with TRBJ2-1; 7 bases line up with TRBD1. With 7 bases clipped from V and 6 bases from J, the junction kept 9 bases outside the gene matches. The CDR3 is 14 residues long. The germline V gene encodes CDR1 MDHEN and CDR2 SYDVKM. In DNA form, the CDR3 reads TGTGCCAGCACCCCTCTCGACAGGGTCAATGAGCAGTTCTTC. Its protein is CASTPLDRVNEQFF.

This clone was observed many times. The CDR3 spells CASSLATYYNEQFF. CDR3 DNA sequence: TGTGCCAGCAGCTTAGCGACTTACTACAATGAGCAGTTCTTC. This chain uses TRBV11-2 with TRBJ2-1; D call uncertain. The germline CDR1 and CDR2 sequences are SGHAT and FQNNGV. The CDR3 is 14 residues long. With 1 base removed from V and 3 bases from J, the gap between germline ends came to 7 bases.

The CDR3 reads CSGGGAEAFF. DNA of the CDR3: TGCAGCGGCGGGGGCGCTGAAGCTTTCTTT. V and J are TRBV29-1 and TRBJ1-1, with D possibly TRBD1 on 6 matching bases. This CDR3 contains 10 residues. Germline values: CDR1 SQVTM, CDR2 ANQGSEA. The ends were cut back, 7 bases at V and 6 bases at J, with 9 bases in the middle.

The V call is TRBV27, the J call TRBJ1-2; 12 positions agree with TRBD1. In germline, CDR1 is MNHEY, CDR2 SMNVEV (reference sequence). The CDR3 extends over 16 amino acids. Unmatched junction bases numbered 6, after V lost 4 bases and J lost 3 bases. CDR3: CASSSLRDRGHYGYTF. DNA of the CDR3: TGTGCCAGCAGTTCCCTCCGGGACAGGGGGCACTATGGCTACACCTTC.

The chain is built from TRBV19 and TRBJ1-5, with a weak D call TRBD1 (5 bases). The germline V and J ends were trimmed by 0 bases and 4 bases, with 13 bases remaining between them. The length of the CDR3 is 16 residues. The germline gives CDR1 LNHDA, CDR2 SQIVND (reference sequence). The CDR3 here is CASSIDLGTGNQPQHF. The DNA of the CDR3 is TGTGCCAGTAGTATAGATCTCGGGACGGGGAATCAGCCCCAGCATTTT.

The chain joins TRBV27 to TRBJ2-2; tentative D call: TRBD2 (7 bases). The germline gives CDR1 MNHEY, CDR2 SMNVEV (reference sequence). The CDR3 contains 17 residues. V was pared by 8 bases and J by 2 bases, with 21 bases between. The CDR3 reads CASHGGRGRGNTGELFF. The DNA for the CDR3 is TGTGCCAGCCATGGAGGGCGGGGGCGCGGAAACACCGGGGAGCTGTTTTTT.

The V call is TRBV5-1, the J call TRBJ1-4, with unresolved D. Trimming took off 0 bases at V and 0 bases at J, with 9 bases between the two ends. Germline V CDR1 and CDR2: SGHRS, YFSETQ. The CDR3 covers 16 residues. The CDR3 region is CASSLGAATTNEKLFF. CDR3 coding DNA: TGCGCCAGCAGCTTGGGGGCGGCAACAACTAATGAAAAACTGTTTTTT.

This chain connects TRBV5-5 to TRBJ1-5; 8 positions agree with TRBD1. Losses at the gene ends were 4 bases for V and 3 bases for J; bases not matched to a gene: 12. The CDR3 spans 17 residues. In germline, CDR1 is SGHKS, CDR2 YYEKEE (reference sequence). CDR3 residues: CASSHVGTGWDNQPQHF. The CDR3 nucleotides are TGTGCCAGCAGCCATGTAGGGACAGGTTGGGACAATCAGCCCCAGCATTTT.

This clone was found a few times. This chain links TRBV7-3 with TRBJ2-1; 7 bases align to TRBD2. V lost 6 bases to trimming and J lost 4 bases; unmatched junction nucleotides: 12. Germline V lookup: CDR1 SGHTA, CDR2 FQGTGA. The CDR3 extends over 16 amino acids. Here the CDR3 reads CASRPPGRGTYNEQFF. In nucleotides, the CDR3 is TGTGCCAGCAGGCCCCCAGGGAGGGGTACGTACAATGAGCAGTTCTTC.

This clone appeared a single time. The chain has TRBV10-3 and TRBJ1-5; the D gene is possibly TRBD1 (6 bases). Germline CDR1 and CDR2: ENHRY and SYGVKD. The CDR3 has 15 amino acids. Trimming left V 0 bases short and J 4 bases short, with 10 bases between. The CDR3 is CAISESGQRNQPQHF. CDR3 bases: TGTGCCATCAGTGAGTCTGGACAGAGAAATCAGCCCCAGCATTTT.

This chain connects TRBV20-1 to TRBJ2-3; D not resolved. The CDR3 loop spans 10 amino acids. V was cut by 6 bases and J by 6 bases, with 7 bases left in between. Germline V gives CDR1 DFQATT, CDR2 SNEGSKA (reference sequence). The CDR3 reads CSARSDTQYF. The CDR3 bases are TGCAGTGCCCGTAGTGATACGCAGTATTTT.

The chain uses TRBV6-1 and TRBJ1-3; D possibly corresponds to TRBD1 (5 bases). The V end was cut by 4 bases, the J end by 4 bases, with 8 bases between. CDR3 size: 13 residues. The germline CDR1 and CDR2 sequences are MNHNS and SASEGT. This CDR3 reads CASSVGDGNTIYF. The CDR3, as DNA: TGTGCCAGCAGTGTGGGGGACGGAAACACCATATATTTT.

This clone appeared many times. The chain couples TRBV6-5 to TRBJ2-7; 9 positions match TRBD2. The trim removed 2 bases at V and 7 bases at J, leaving 12 bases unmatched. Germline CDR1 MNHEY, CDR2 SVGAGI. The CDR3 loop spans 16 amino acids. CDR3 loop: CASSYRMIAGVREQYF. The CDR3 bases are TGTGCCAGCAGTTACAGGATGATAGCGGGAGTGCGTGAGCAGTACTTC.

The chain combines TRBV14 with TRBJ1-1, with D uncertain. V was clipped by 4 bases and J by 7 bases, with 13 bases between them. Germline loops: CDR1 SGHDN, CDR2 FVKESK. This CDR3 comprises 13 residues. DNA for the CDR3: TGTGCCAGCAGCCGACTGACGTGGGGTGAAGCTTTCTTT. It is translated as CASSRLTWGEAFF.

The J gene is TRBJ1-2, the V gene TRBV5-6; D gene ambiguous. Trimming pared 2 bases from V and 8 bases from J, leaving 16 bases between. The CDR3 spans 14 residues. Germline-derived CDR1 and CDR2 are SGHDT and YYEEEE. The CDR3 bases are TGTGCCAGCAGCTTAGGAAAGGTCCTTGGAGGCTACACCTTC. This codes for CASSLGKVLGGYTF.

The CDR3 reads CASSLLGRGQETQYF. In nucleotides, the CDR3 is TGTGCCAGCAGTTTATTGGGTAGAGGCCAAGAGACCCAGTACTTC. This chain connects TRBV27 to TRBJ2-5; D is unresolved. This CDR3 is 15 amino acids long. V lost 1 base and J lost 1, with 10 bases in between. Looked up from germline, CDR1 is MNHEY and CDR2 is SMNVEV (reference sequence).

The gene calls are TRBV25-1 and TRBJ2-7; 10 positions match TRBD2. The germline CDR1 and CDR2 sequences are MGHDK and SYGVNS. This CDR3 is built from 14 residues. Trimming removed 5 bases from V and 5 bases from J; junction bases left unmatched: 6. The CDR3 nucleotides are TGTGCCAGCAGTCACCATAGCGGGAGGAACGAGCAGTACTTC. It yields the protein CASSHHSGRNEQYF.

The CDR3 sequence is CASSYLSQETQYF. The CDR3 DNA reads as TGTGCCAGCAGTTACCTTTCCCAAGAGACCCAGTACTTC. The chain combines TRBV6-5 with TRBJ2-5; D gene ambiguous. Looked up from germline, CDR1 is MNHEY and CDR2 is SVGAGI. V was pared by 2 bases and J by 1 base, with 5 bases between. The CDR3 runs to 13 residues.

The J gene is TRBJ2-5, the V gene TRBV6-6; perhaps D is TRBD1 or TRBD2 (5 bases each). Per germline, CDR1 MNHNY and CDR2 SVGAGI (reference sequence). Trimming removed 8 bases from V and 2 bases from J, with 12 bases in between. This CDR3 region has 13 residues. The CDR3 region is CASVRDPQETQYF. The CDR3 coding sequence is TGTGCCAGCGTAAGGGACCCTCAAGAGACCCAGTACTTC.

The chain joins TRBV6-6 to TRBJ1-5; no definite D call. Trimming cost V 6 bases and J 3 bases, with 9 bases left between them. This CDR3 region has 13 residues. In germline, CDR1 is MNHNY, CDR2 SVGAGI (reference sequence). The CDR3 coding sequence is TGTGCCAGCAGAGGCAAGGACAATCAGCCCCAGCATTTT. It yields the protein CASRGKDNQPQHF.

Concerning this clone itself: Other DNA sequences within the sample encode an identical CDR3. The V and J genes are TRBV28 and TRBJ2-1, with D tentatively TRBD1 or TRBD2 (6 bases each). CDR1 is MDHEN, CDR2 SYDVKM, per germline. The V end lost 5 bases, the J end lost 3 bases, and 11 bases lay between the germline ends. CDR3 length: 14 residues. For the CDR3, the DNA is TGTGCCAGCAGTCCCGGGGGCAGCTACAATGAGCAGTTCTTC. This encodes CASSPGGSYNEQFF.

Turning to this clone: The DNA is left out, because the CDR3 cannot be placed on it with certainty; the CDR3 is given as TCRdb lists it. V gene TRBV7-8 combines with J gene TRBJ2-1; the table's D call of TRBD2 was not tested on the DNA. The CDR3 contains 12 residues when both ends are counted. Per germline, CDR1 SGHVS and CDR2 FQNEAQ. Here the CDR3 reads CASSWGSGSWFF.

The genes are TRBV6-1 and TRBJ1-2; D uncertain. The CDR3 loop spans 12 amino acids. CDR1 is MNHNS and CDR2 is SASEGT in the germline V gene. Trimming took off 7 bases at V and 2 bases at J, with 8 bases between the two ends. The CDR3 DNA reads TGTGCCAGCATAAAAGGGAACTATGGCTACACCTTC. It encodes CASIKGNYGYTF.

This chain connects TRBV28 to TRBJ2-7; D ambiguous. In germline, CDR1 is MDHEN, CDR2 SYDVKM. V lost 2 bases to trimming and J lost 6 bases, with 14 bases between them. CDR3 size: 14 residues. This chain's CDR3 is CASSLTSALREQYF. CDR3 sequence (DNA): TGTGCCAGCAGTTTAACGTCAGCTCTACGCGAGCAGTACTTC.

This clone was picked up a small number of times. The CDR3 region is CASSLRSGELFF. The DNA of the CDR3 is TGTGCCAGCAGCCTTCGATCCGGGGAGCTGTTTTTT. This chain links TRBV6-1 with TRBJ2-2; D call uncertain. This CDR3 has 12 amino acids. Looked up from germline, CDR1 is MNHNS and CDR2 is SASEGT. Trimming took off 6 bases at V and 6 bases at J, with 8 bases between the two ends.